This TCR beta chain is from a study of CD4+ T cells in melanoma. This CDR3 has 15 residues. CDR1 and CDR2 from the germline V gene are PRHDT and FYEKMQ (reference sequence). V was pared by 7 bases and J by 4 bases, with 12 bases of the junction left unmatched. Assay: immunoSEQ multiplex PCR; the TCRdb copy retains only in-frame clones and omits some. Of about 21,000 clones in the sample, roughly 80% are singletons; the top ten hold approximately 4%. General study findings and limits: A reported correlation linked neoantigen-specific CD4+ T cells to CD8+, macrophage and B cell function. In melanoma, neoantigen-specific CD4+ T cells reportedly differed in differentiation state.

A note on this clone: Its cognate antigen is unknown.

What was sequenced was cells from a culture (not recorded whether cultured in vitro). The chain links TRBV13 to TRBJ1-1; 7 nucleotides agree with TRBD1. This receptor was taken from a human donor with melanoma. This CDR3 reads CASTRGGQYGTEAFF. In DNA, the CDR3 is TGTGCCAGCACCCGGGGGGGACAGTACGGCACTGAAGCTTTCTTT.